Below are 8 T cell receptor beta chains sequenced from a single sample in a study of cytomegalovirus exposure and HLA in healthy donors. Method: immunoSEQ multiplex PCR; TCRdb's copy keeps in-frame clones and lacks some. The sample includes about 240,000 clones, approximately 84% seen only once; the top ten take 1.2%. The sequencing input was PBMCs. The origin of the receptors is a woman aged 30 to 39 in good health and CMV-seropositive.

The V gene is TRBV7-2, the J gene TRBJ2-7; 9 positions agree with TRBD2. The germline V gene encodes CDR1 SGHTA and CDR2 FQGNSA. V was clipped by 1 base and J by 2 bases; unmatched bases: 12. The CDR3 runs to 18 residues. The CDR3 coding sequence is TGTGCCAGCAGCTTAGTTGCTAGCGGGACCGCTGGCGCCTACGAGCAGTACTTC. Translated, it gives CASSLVASGTAGAYEQYF.

V gene TRBV28 combines with J gene TRBJ2-2; 9 bases agree with TRBD2. This CDR3 has 18 residues. Germline V lookup: CDR1 MDHEN, CDR2 SYDVKM. With V trimmed by 4 bases and J by 4 bases, 13 bases remained unmatched. The CDR3: CASSYRLAGFQLTGELFF. The CDR3 nucleotides read TGTGCCAGCAGTTACCGCCTAGCGGGGTTCCAACTCACCGGGGAGCTGTTTTTT. Looking up the rest from reference TRBV28 and TRBJ2-2 gives the full variable domain: DVKVTQSSRYLVKRTGEKVFLECVQDMDHENMFWYRQDPGLGLRLIYFSYDVKMKEKGDIPEGYSVSREKKERFSLILESASTNQTSMYLCASSYRLAGFQLTGELFFGEGSRLTVL.

This sequence joins TRBV18 and TRBJ2-2; tentatively, D is TRBD1 (5 bases). Germline values: CDR1 KGHSH, CDR2 LQKENI. V was shortened by 5 bases and J by 5 bases, with 9 bases between the two germline ends. This CDR3 region has 13 residues. For the CDR3, the DNA is TGTGCCAGCTCATCCAGGGTGACCGGGGAGCTGTTTTTT. Translation gives CASSSRVTGELFF.

The chain is built from TRBV27 and TRBJ1-4, with 9 bases identical to TRBD1. The V and J ends lost 6 bases and 4 bases, in that order; junction bases with no gene match: 3. Germline V gene data show CDR1 as MNHEY and CDR2 as SMNVEV (reference sequence). The CDR3 has 14 residues. CDR3 sequence (DNA): TGTGCCAGCAGCCGGGACAGGGATAATGAAAAACTGTTTTTT. Protein sequence: CASSRDRDNEKLFF.

The V and J genes are TRBV30 and TRBJ2-7, with D perhaps matching TRBD2 (6 bases). Germline V CDR1 and CDR2: GTSNPN, SVGIG (reference sequence). The CDR3 has 14 residues. The germline V and J ends were trimmed by 4 bases and 5 bases, with 18 bases remaining between them. CDR3 sequence: CAWKFGLATNEQYF. CDR3 bases: TGTGCCTGGAAGTTTGGCCTAGCGACAAACGAGCAGTACTTC.

This clone was detected many times. The rearrangement uses TRBV5-4 and TRBJ2-7; TRBD2 matches 9 bases. CDR3 length: 14 residues. V was pared by 4 bases and J by 6 bases, with 8 bases of the junction left unmatched. From germline, CDR1 is SGHNT and CDR2 YYREEE (reference sequence). CDR3 protein: CASSDGELAGEQYF. CDR3 nucleotides: TGTGCCAGCAGCGACGGGGAACTAGCGGGCGAGCAGTACTTC. Using reference TRBV5-4 and TRBJ2-7 for the parts outside the CDR3, the full variable domain is ETGVTQSPTHLIKTRGQQVTLRCSSQSGHNTVSWYQQALGQGPQFIFQYYREEENGRGNFPPRFSGLQFPNYSSELNVNALELDDSALYLCASSDGELAGEQYFGPGTRLTVT.

The gene calls are TRBV5-6 and TRBJ1-2; tentatively, D is TRBD1 (5 bases). CDR1 and CDR2 (germline): SGHDT, YYEEEE. V lost 0 bases to trimming and J lost 1 base, with 13 bases between them. This CDR3 is built from 16 residues. Here the CDR3 DNA reads TGTGCCAGCAGCTTGGCGGTGCAGGGACTTAACTATGGCTACACCTTC. It is translated as CASSLAVQGLNYGYTF.

The chain couples TRBV11-2 to TRBJ2-2; TRBD1 matches 10 bases. The CDR3 is made up of 17 amino acids. Germline V gene sequence: CDR1 SGHAT, CDR2 FQNNGV. The V segment lost 0 bases and the J segment 6 bases; nucleotides outside the gene matches: 7. The CDR3 DNA follows: TGTGCCAGCAGCTTAGAGTGGGACAGGGGTTTCTCCGGGGAGCTGTTTTTT. Its protein is CASSLEWDRGFSGELFF.